This entry describes one T cell receptor (beta chain). The sample originates from a study of T cell changes during pregnancy in multiple sclerosis. In germline, CDR1 is SGDLS, CDR2 YYNGEE. The junction had 3 bases not matched to a gene; V was cut back by 0 bases and J by 1 base. The CDR3 is 18 amino acids. Method: immunoSEQ multiplex PCR; TCRdb's copy keeps in-frame clones and lacks some. This table holds nearly 110,000 clones, 75% to 95% found once. This chain links TRBV9 with TRBJ2-1, with 14 bases matching TRBD2. Here the sequenced sample was peripheral blood, taken before pregnancy. The clonotype originates from a female donor with multiple sclerosis, enrolled in a pregnancy study. CDR3 protein: CASSVGGLAGVSYNEQFF. Written as DNA, the CDR3 is TGTGCCAGCAGCGTAGGGGGACTAGCGGGAGTATCCTACAATGAGCAGTTCTTC.